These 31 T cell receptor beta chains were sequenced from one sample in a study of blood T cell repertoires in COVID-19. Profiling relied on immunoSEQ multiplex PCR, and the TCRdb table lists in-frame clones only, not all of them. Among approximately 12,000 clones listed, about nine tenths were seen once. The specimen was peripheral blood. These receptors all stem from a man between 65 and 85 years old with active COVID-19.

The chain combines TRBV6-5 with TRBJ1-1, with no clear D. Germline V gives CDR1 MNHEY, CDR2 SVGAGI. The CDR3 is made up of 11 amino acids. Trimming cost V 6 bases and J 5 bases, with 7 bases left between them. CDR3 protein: CASSRETEAFF. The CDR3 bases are TGTGCCAGCAGCCGGGAGACTGAAGCTTTCTTT.

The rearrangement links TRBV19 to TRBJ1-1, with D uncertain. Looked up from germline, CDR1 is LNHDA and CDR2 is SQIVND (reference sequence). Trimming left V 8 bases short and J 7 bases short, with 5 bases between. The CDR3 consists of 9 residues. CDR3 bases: TGTGCCAGTCGGGGTGAAGCTTTCTTT. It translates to CASRGEAFF. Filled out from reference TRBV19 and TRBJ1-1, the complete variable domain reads DGGITQSPKYLFRKEGQNVTLSCEQNLNHDAMYWYRQDPGQGLRLIYYSQIVNDFQKGDIAEGYSVSREKKESFPLTVTSAQKNPTAFYLCASRGEAFFGQGTRLTVV.

The CDR3 DNA follows: TGTGCCAGCAGCCAAGGGGCGGCGGGGCAGCCCCAGCATTTT. Amino acid sequence: CASSQGAAGQPQHF. The chain employs TRBV4-2 and TRBJ1-5; unclear D gene. This CDR3 comprises 14 residues. The V end was cut by 1 base, the J end by 7 bases, with 11 bases between. Germline CDR1 LGHNA, CDR2 YNFKEQ.

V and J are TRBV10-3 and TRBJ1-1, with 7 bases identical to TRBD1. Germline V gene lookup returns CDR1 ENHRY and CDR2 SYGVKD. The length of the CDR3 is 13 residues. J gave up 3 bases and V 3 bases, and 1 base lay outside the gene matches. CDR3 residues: CAISEDRDTEAFF. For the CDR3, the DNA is TGTGCCATCAGTGAAGACAGGGACACTGAAGCTTTCTTT.

The CDR3: CASTKGGTYNEQFF. The CDR3 nucleotides read TGTGCCAGCACCAAGGGGGGGACCTACAATGAGCAGTTCTTC. The rearrangement links TRBV6-5 to TRBJ2-1; maybe TRBD2 (7 bases). Germline CDR1 MNHEY, CDR2 SVGAGI. V gave up 7 bases and J gave up 2 bases, with 12 bases separating them. The CDR3 sequence is 14 residues long.

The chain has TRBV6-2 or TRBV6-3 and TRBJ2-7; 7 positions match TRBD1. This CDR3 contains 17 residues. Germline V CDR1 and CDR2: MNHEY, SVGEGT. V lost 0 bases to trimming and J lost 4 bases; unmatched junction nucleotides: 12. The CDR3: CASSYSPRLPQGYEQYF. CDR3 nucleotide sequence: TGTGCCAGCAGTTACTCACCCCGACTCCCACAGGGGTACGAGCAGTACTTC.

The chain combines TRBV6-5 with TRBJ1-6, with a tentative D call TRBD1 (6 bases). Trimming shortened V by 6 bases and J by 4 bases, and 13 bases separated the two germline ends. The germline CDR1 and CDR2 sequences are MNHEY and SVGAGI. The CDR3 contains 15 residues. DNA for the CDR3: TGTGCCAGCAGCTCCGGGACAAATTATAATTCACCCCTCCACTTT. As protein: CASSSGTNYNSPLHF.

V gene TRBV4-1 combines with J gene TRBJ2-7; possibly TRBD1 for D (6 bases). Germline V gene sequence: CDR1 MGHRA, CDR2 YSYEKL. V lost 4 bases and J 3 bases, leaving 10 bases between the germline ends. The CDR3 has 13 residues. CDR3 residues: CASSRQQGYEQYF. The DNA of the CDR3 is TGCGCCAGCAGCCGTCAACAGGGCTACGAGCAGTACTTC.

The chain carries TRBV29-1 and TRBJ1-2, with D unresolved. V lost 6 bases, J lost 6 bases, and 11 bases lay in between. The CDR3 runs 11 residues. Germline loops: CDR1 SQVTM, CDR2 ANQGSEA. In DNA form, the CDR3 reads TGCAGCGTAGGGTTGGAGGATGGCTACACCTTC. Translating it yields CSVGLEDGYTF.

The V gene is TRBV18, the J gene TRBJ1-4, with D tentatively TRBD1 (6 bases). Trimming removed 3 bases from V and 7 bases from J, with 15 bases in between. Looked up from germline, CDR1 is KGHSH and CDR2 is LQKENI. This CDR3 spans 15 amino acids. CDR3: CASSPPGVLSEKLFF. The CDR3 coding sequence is TGTGCCAGCTCACCCCCAGGGGTGTTGAGTGAAAAACTGTTTTTT.

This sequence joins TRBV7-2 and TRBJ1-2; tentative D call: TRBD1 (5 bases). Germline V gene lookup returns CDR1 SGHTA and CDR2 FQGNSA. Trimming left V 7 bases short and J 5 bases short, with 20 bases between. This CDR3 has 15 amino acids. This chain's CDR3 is CASISGGAIGYGYTF. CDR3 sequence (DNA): TGTGCCAGCATCTCAGGCGGGGCGATCGGGTATGGCTACACCTTC. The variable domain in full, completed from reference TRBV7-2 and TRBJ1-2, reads GAGVSQSPSNKVTEKGKDVELRCDPISGHTALYWYRQSLGQGLEFLIYFQGNSAPDKSGLPSDRFSAERTGGSVSTLTIQRTQQEDSAVYLCASISGGAIGYGYTFGSGTRLTVV.

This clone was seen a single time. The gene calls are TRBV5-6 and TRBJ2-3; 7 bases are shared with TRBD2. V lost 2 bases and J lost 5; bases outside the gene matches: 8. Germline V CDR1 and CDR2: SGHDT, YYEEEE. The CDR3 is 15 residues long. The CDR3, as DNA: TGTGCCAGCAGCTTCAGGGAGGGGATGGTAGATACGCAGTATTTT. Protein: CASSFREGMVDTQYF.

The CDR3 protein is CAISESGGNEQFF. The DNA of the CDR3 is TGTGCCATCAGTGAGTCCGGGGGCAATGAGCAGTTCTTC. The genes are TRBV10-3 and TRBJ2-1; a possible D gene is TRBD2 (6 bases). Trimming removed 0 bases at V and 6 bases at J, with 6 bases between. CDR1 ENHRY and CDR2 SYGVKD come from the germline V gene. This CDR3 has 13 residues.

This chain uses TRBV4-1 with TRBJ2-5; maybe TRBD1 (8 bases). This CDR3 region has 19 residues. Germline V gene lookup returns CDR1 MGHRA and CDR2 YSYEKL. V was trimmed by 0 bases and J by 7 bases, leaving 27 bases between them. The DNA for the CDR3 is TGCGCCAGCAGCCAAGATGGAACCCGTGGAGCGGGACAGGATGCGACCCAGTACTTC. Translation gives CASSQDGTRGAGQDATQYF.

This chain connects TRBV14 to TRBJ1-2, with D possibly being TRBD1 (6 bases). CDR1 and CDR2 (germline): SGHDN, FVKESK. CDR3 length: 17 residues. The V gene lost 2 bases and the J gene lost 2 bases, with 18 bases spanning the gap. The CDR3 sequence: CASSQTRHPGHNYGYTF. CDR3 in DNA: TGTGCCAGCAGCCAAACCCGGCATCCGGGACACAACTATGGCTACACCTTC.

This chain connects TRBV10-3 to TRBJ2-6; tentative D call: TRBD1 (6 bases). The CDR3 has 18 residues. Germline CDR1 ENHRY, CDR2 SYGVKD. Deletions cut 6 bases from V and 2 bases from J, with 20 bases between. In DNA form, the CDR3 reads TGTGCCATCAGCCAATCGGGACAACTAAGGCCTGGGGCCAACGTCCTGACTTTC. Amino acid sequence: CAISQSGQLRPGANVLTF.

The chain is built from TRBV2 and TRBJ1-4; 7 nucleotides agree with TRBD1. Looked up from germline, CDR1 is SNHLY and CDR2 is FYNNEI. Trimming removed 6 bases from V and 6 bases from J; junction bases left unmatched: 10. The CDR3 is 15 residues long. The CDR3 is CASRHRGRPYEKLFF. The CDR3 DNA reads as TGTGCCAGCAGACACAGGGGAAGGCCCTATGAAAAACTGTTTTTT.

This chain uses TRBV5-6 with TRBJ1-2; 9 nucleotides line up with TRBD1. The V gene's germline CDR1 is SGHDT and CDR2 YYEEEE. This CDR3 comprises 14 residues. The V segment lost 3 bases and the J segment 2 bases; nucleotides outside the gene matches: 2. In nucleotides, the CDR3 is TGTGCCAGCAGCTCACAGGGGGCCAACTATGGCTACACCTTC. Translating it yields CASSSQGANYGYTF.

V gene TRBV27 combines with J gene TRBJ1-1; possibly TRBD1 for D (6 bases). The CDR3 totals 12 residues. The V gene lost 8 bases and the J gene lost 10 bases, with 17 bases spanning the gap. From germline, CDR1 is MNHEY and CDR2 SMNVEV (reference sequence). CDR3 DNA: TGTGCCAGCGGGTACAGGGATGGCGGAGCTTTCTTT. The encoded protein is CASGYRDGGAFF.

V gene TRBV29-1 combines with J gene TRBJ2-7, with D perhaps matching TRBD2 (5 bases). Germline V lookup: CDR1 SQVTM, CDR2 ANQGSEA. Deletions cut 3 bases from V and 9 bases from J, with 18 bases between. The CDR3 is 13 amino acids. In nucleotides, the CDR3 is TGCAGCGTTGATTTGGCGTCAGCCCGGGGGCAGTACTTC. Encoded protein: CSVDLASARGQYF.

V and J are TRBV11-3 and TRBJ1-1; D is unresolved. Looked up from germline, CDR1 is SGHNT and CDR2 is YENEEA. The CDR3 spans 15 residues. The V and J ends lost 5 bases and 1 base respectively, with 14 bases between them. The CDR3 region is CASSLTSPRNTEAFF. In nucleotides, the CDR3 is TGTGCCAGCAGCCTTACCTCACCCAGGAACACTGAAGCTTTCTTT.

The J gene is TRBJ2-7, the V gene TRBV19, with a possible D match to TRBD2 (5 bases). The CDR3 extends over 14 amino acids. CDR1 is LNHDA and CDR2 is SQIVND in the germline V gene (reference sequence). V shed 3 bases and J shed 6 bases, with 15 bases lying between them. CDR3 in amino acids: CASSMSADPSEQYF. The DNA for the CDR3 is TGTGCCAGTAGTATGTCAGCGGACCCTTCCGAGCAGTACTTC.

CDR3 nucleotide sequence: TGTGCCAGCAGCTTGATGTTGACGGTAGGAGGTGAAAAACTGTTTTTT. It translates to CASSLMLTVGGEKLFF. The genes are TRBV5-5 and TRBJ1-4; the D is unclear. V lost 1 base and J lost 7, with 17 bases in between. Germline CDR1 SGHKS, CDR2 YYEKEE (reference sequence). The CDR3 is 16 amino acids.

The CDR3 region is CASARSSGRASNEQFF. The CDR3 DNA reads TGTGCCAGCGCCCGAAGTAGCGGGAGGGCATCCAATGAGCAGTTCTTC. The V gene is TRBV9, the J gene TRBJ2-1, with 11 bases aligning to TRBD2. Trimming at V came to 7 bases and at J to 6 bases, leaving 12 bases not matched to a gene. Per germline, CDR1 SGDLS and CDR2 YYNGEE. The CDR3 contains 16 residues.

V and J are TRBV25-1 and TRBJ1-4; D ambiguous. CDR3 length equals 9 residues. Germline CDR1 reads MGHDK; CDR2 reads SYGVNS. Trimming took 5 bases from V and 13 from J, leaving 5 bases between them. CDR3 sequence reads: CASSRRLFF. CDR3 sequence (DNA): TGTGCCAGCAGTCGTAGACTGTTTTTT.

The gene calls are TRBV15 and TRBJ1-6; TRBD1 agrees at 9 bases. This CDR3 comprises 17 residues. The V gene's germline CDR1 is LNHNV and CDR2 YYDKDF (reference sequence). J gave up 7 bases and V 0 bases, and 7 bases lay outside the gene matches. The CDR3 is CATSRETGGVGNSPLHF. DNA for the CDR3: TGTGCCACCAGCAGAGAAACAGGGGGCGTAGGGAATTCACCCCTCCACTTT.

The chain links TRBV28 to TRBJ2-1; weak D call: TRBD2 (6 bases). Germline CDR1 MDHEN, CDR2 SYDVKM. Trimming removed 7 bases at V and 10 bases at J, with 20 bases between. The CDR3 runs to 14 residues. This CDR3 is CASIREVPYGEQFF. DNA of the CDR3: TGTGCCAGCATTAGGGAGGTGCCATACGGAGAGCAGTTCTTC.

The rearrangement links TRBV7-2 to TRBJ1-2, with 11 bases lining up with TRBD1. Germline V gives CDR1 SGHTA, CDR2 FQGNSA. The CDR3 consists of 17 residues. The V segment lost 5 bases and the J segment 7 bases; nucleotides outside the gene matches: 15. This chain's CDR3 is CASSPPLGQGAPGGYTF. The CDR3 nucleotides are TGTGCCAGCAGCCCCCCCCTCGGACAGGGGGCGCCAGGTGGCTACACCTTC.

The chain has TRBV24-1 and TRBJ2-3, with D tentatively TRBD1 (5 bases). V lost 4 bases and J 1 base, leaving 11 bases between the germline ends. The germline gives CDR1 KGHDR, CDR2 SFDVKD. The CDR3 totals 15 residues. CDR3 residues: CATSDPQGGTDTQYF. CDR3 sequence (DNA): TGTGCCACCAGTGACCCCCAGGGCGGCACAGATACGCAGTATTTT.

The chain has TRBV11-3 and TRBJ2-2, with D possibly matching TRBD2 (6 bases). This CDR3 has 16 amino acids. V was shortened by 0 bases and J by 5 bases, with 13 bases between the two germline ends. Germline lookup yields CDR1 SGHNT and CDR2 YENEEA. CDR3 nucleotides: TGTGCCAGCAGCTTAGAGGCGGGGAGACATACCGGGGAGCTGTTTTTT. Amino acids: CASSLEAGRHTGELFF.

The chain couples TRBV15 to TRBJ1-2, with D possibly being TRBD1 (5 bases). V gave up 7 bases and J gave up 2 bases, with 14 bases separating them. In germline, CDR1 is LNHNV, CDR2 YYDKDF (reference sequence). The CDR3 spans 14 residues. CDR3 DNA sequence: TGTGCCACCACCCCCCGCGGGACCAACTATGGCTACACCTTC. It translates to CATTPRGTNYGYTF.